The 16 T cell receptor beta chains below all came from one sample that was sequenced in a study of T cell changes during pregnancy in multiple sclerosis. TCRdb's table, derived via immunoSEQ multiplex PCR, lists solely in-frame clones and lacks some. This table has 50,000 or so clones, under 95% appearing once. The sequencing here drew on CD4+ T cells from peripheral blood mononuclear cells, taken in the second trimester of pregnancy. Receptors originate from a female donor with multiple sclerosis, enrolled in a pregnancy study.

The chain employs TRBV7-3 and TRBJ1-1, with D possibly matching TRBD1 (6 bases). V lost 1 base to trimming and J lost 6 bases, with 9 bases between them. This CDR3 has 13 residues. Per germline, CDR1 SGHTA and CDR2 FQGTGA. The CDR3 is CASSLREGAEAFF. The CDR3 DNA reads as TGTGCCAGCAGCTTAAGGGAGGGGGCTGAAGCTTTCTTT.

The chain carries TRBV5-4 and TRBJ1-1; D perhaps matches TRBD1 (5 bases). CDR1 SGHNT and CDR2 YYREEE come from the germline V gene (reference sequence). The CDR3 has 12 amino acids. V was shortened by 3 bases and J by 9 bases, with 12 bases between the two germline ends. CDR3 amino acids: CASSSQGAQAFF. DNA of the CDR3: TGTGCCAGCAGCTCTCAGGGTGCCCAAGCTTTCTTT.

This CDR3 is CASSIAGRGQPQHF. CDR3 sequence (DNA): TGTGCCAGTAGTATAGCAGGGAGGGGTCAGCCCCAGCATTTT. This sequence joins TRBV19 and TRBJ1-5, with D possibly being TRBD1 (5 bases). Germline V gene sequence: CDR1 LNHDA, CDR2 SQIVND (reference sequence). V lost 1 base to trimming and J lost 6 bases, with 10 bases between them. The CDR3 contains 14 residues.

In its sample, this clone was seen once. The chain couples TRBV11-2 to TRBJ1-1; 7 bases match TRBD1. The CDR3 is made up of 14 amino acids. The V gene end was trimmed by 5 bases and the J gene end by 1 base; junction bases not matched to a gene: 4. Germline V gene lookup returns CDR1 SGHAT and CDR2 FQNNGV. CDR3 sequence (DNA): TGTGCCAGCAGCCGCCAGGGGGAGAACACTGAAGCTTTCTTT. Encoded protein: CASSRQGENTEAFF.

The chain is built from TRBV30 and TRBJ1-1; D is uncertain. The CDR3 runs 13 residues. The germline V gene encodes CDR1 GTSNPN and CDR2 SVGIG (reference sequence). Trimming stripped 5 bases from V and 0 bases from J, with 10 bases between. Here the CDR3 DNA reads TGTGCCTGGGGGGAGGCCATGAACACTGAAGCTTTCTTT. Translated, it gives CAWGEAMNTEAFF.

The chain uses TRBV5-6 and TRBJ2-7; TRBD2 aligns across 8 bases. The V segment lost 0 bases and the J segment 4 bases; nucleotides outside the gene matches: 9. The CDR3 extends over 16 amino acids. Germline CDR1 reads SGHDT; CDR2 reads YYEEEE. CDR3 nucleotide sequence: TGTGCCAGCAGCTTGGCGGTGGCGGGGGGACTGTACGAGCAGTACTTC. Translating gives CASSLAVAGGLYEQYF.

The genes are TRBV6-1 and TRBJ1-2, with TRBD1 as a possible D gene (5 bases). The V and J ends lost 3 bases and 4 bases respectively, with 12 bases between them. The length of the CDR3 is 14 residues. Germline V gene sequence: CDR1 MNHNS, CDR2 SASEGT. The CDR3 reads CASSETDRFYGYTF. CDR3 coding DNA: TGTGCCAGCAGTGAGACCGACAGATTCTATGGCTACACCTTC.

This chain connects TRBV25-1 to TRBJ2-5; 7 bases are a match to TRBD2. V shed 6 bases and J 0 bases; nucleotides not matched to a gene: 13. CDR3 length: 17 amino acids. Germline loops: CDR1 MGHDK, CDR2 SYGVNS. In nucleotides, the CDR3 is TGTGCCAGCAGGGGGGGGTCAGTTTCCGAGTACCAAGAGACCCAGTACTTC. Protein: CASRGGSVSEYQETQYF.

The chain is built from TRBV19 and TRBJ1-2, with unresolved D. Trimming took 3 bases from V and 2 from J, leaving 7 bases between them. This CDR3 is 13 amino acids long. Germline loops: CDR1 LNHDA, CDR2 SQIVND (reference sequence). For the CDR3, the DNA is TGTGCCAGTAGTATGGGCAGAAACTATGGCTACACCTTC. This encodes CASSMGRNYGYTF.

The chain links TRBV19 to TRBJ1-5, with 7 nucleotides matching TRBD1. Trimming cost V 5 bases and J 2 bases; bases outside gene matches: 6. This CDR3 has 15 amino acids. Per germline, CDR1 LNHDA and CDR2 SQIVND (reference sequence). The CDR3, as DNA: TGTGCCAGTAGTCCCACAGGGGAGGGCAATCAGCCCCAGCATTTT. This codes for CASSPTGEGNQPQHF.

The V call is TRBV5-6, the J call TRBJ1-2, with D unresolved. The CDR3 is 15 residues long. Trimming took 7 bases from V and 0 from J, leaving 16 bases between them. Germline-derived CDR1 and CDR2 are SGHDT and YYEEEE. The CDR3 DNA follows: TGTGCCAGCCAAGTCAGCGCGGGTGCTAACTATGGCTACACCTTC. It codes for CASQVSAGANYGYTF.

The J gene is TRBJ2-5, the V gene TRBV5-1, with 12 bases matching TRBD2. The CDR3 runs to 15 residues. V shed 4 bases, J shed 5 bases, and the junction held 6 bases outside the gene matches. Per the germline V gene, CDR1 is SGHRS and CDR2 is YFSETQ. The CDR3 loop is CASSGLAGSKETQYF. CDR3 bases: TGCGCCAGCAGCGGACTAGCGGGGAGTAAGGAGACCCAGTACTTC.

J is TRBJ2-6 and V is TRBV5-6; 7 bases align to TRBD2. The trim removed 3 bases at V and 0 bases at J, leaving 6 bases unmatched. Germline CDR1 and CDR2: SGHDT and YYEEEE. The CDR3 is 17 residues long. CDR3 amino acids: CASSWGGPRSGANVLTF. The CDR3 DNA follows: TGTGCCAGCAGCTGGGGGGGACCGCGCTCTGGGGCCAACGTCCTGACTTTC.

V and J are TRBV7-3 and TRBJ2-1; 10 nucleotides agree with TRBD2. V was pared by 5 bases and J by 2 bases, with 12 bases of the junction left unmatched. The germline V gene encodes CDR1 SGHTA and CDR2 FQGTGA. This CDR3 is 18 amino acids long. CDR3 sequence: CASSQVELAGTTYNEQFF. CDR3 DNA: TGTGCCAGCAGCCAAGTAGAACTAGCGGGGACCACCTACAATGAGCAGTTCTTC.

J is TRBJ2-5 and V is TRBV12-5; maybe TRBD1 (6 bases). The CDR3 contains 16 residues. Germline-derived CDR1 and CDR2 are LGHNT and FRNRAP. With 1 base removed from V and 5 bases from J, the gap between germline ends came to 17 bases. The CDR3 loop reads CASGLGNRTVMETQYF. The CDR3 DNA follows: TGTGCTAGTGGTTTGGGGAATAGGACAGTTATGGAGACCCAGTACTTC.

V gene TRBV4-3 combines with J gene TRBJ1-1, with D unresolved. This CDR3 is 13 amino acids long. Looked up from germline, CDR1 is LGHNA and CDR2 is YSLEER. V lost 0 bases, J lost 10 bases, and 12 bases lay in between. The chain's CDR3 is CASSQEGREGAFF. The CDR3, as DNA: TGCGCCAGCAGCCAAGAAGGGAGGGAGGGAGCTTTCTTT.